A selection of T cell receptor beta chains follows, all from one sample in a study of neurological immune-mediated disorders. One entry per CDR3 protein results from TCRdb running MiXCR on the 5' RACE reads. The sample holds more than 40,000 distinct CDR3 sequences; around 13% are singletons and the top ten take approximately 3.6%. The sequencing input was CD4+ T cells from blood. These receptors originate from a woman aged 55-70 years with HTLV-1-associated myelopathy (HAM/TSP). Both conserved end residues are part of each CDR3.

V gene,J gene,CDR3 protein
TRBV3-1,TRBJ1-1,CASSYRQGLETEAFF
TRBV5-1,TRBJ2-2,CASSQDLPNTGELFF
TRBV10-2,TRBJ2-3,CASSGRGGTDTQYF
TRBV20-1,TRBJ2-1,CSSNSVGPSNDEQFF
TRBV10-3,TRBJ2-7,CAISEYQDEQYF
TRBV10-2,TRBJ1-2,CASSGNSEGGYTF
TRBV20-1,TRBJ2-5,CSAHGTASQETQYF
TRBV21-1,TRBJ2-1,CASSRGTSVYEQFF
TRBV3-1,TRBJ2-3,CASSQGAGESDTQYF
TRBV6-1,TRBJ2-1,CASSPGGYNEQFF
TRBV2,TRBJ1-2,CASSGGINYGYTF
TRBV5-6,TRBJ2-2,CASSLDFPGAEELFF
TRBV20-1,TRBJ1-4,CSARDNTGPNEKLFF